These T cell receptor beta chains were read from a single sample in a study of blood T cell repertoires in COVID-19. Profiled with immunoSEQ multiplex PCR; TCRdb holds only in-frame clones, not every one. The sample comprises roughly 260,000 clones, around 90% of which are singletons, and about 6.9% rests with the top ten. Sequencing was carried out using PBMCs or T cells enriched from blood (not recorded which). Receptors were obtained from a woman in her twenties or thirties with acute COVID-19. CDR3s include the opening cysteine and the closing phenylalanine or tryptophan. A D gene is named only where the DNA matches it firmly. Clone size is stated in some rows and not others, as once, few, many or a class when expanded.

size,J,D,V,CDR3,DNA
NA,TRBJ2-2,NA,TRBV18,CASSLQGPKNTGELFF,TGTGCCAGCTCACTCCAGGGCCCCAAGAACACCGGGGAGCTGTTTTTT
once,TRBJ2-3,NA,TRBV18,CASSPNPPLTGTTDTQYF,TGTGCCAGCTCACCAAATCCCCCCCTGACAGGTACCACAGATACGCAGTATTTT
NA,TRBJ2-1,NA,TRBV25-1,CASSRSYNEQFF,TGTGCCAGCAGTCGCTCCTACAATGAGCAGTTCTTC
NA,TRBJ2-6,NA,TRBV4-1,CASSDLSGAGANVLTF,TGCGCCAGCAGCGACCTATCGGGAGCTGGGGCCAACGTCCTGACTTTC
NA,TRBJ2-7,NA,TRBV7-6,CASSLGGLGVGEQYF,TGTGCCAGCAGCTTAGGGGGACTGGGCGTCGGCGAGCAGTACTTC
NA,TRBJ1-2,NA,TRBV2,CASSEARVGYTF,TGTGCCAGCAGTGAGGCGAGGGTTGGCTACACCTTC
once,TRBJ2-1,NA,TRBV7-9,CASSPPSGVNEQFF,TGTGCCAGCAGCCCTCCTTCAGGGGTAAATGAGCAGTTCTTC
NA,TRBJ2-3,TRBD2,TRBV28,CASEKAGGFTDTQYF,TGTGCCAGCGAGAAGGCGGGGGGATTTACAGATACGCAGTATTTT
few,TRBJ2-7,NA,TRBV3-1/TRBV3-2,CASSHWDSPQQYF,TGTGCCAGCAGCCACTGGGACTCCCCTCAGCAGTACTTC
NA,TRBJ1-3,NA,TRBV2,CASGIGGTGNTIYF,TGTGCCAGCGGGATAGGGGGAACTGGAAACACCATATATTTT
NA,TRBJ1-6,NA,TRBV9,CASSVGRAPGNNSPLHF,TGTGCCAGCAGCGTAGGAAGGGCCCCCGGGAATAATTCACCCCTCCACTTT
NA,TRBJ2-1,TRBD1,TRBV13,CASSLYRGLDEQFF,TGTGCCAGCAGCTTATACAGGGGGCTGGATGAGCAGTTCTTC
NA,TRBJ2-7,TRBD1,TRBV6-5,CASSYSPLGTGYEQYF,TGTGCCAGCAGTTACTCTCCCTTGGGGACAGGCTACGAGCAGTACTTC
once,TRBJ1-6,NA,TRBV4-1,CASSQDFGVGSPLHF,TGCGCCAGCAGCCAAGATTTCGGGGTTGGTTCACCCCTCCACTTT
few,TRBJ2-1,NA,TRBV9,CASSGGALYNEQFF,TGTGCCAGCTCGGGCGGGGCCCTCTACAATGAGCAGTTCTTC
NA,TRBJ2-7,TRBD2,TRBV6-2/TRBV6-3,CASSSTSGSHEQYF,TGTGCCAGCAGCTCTACTAGCGGGAGCCACGAGCAGTACTTC
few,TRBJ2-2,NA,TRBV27,CASRLRGTVNTGELFF,TGTGCCAGCAGACTTCGGGGGACGGTGAACACCGGGGAGCTGTTTTTT
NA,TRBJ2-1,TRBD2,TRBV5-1,CASSSGLAGGNEQFF,TGCGCCAGCAGCTCAGGACTAGCGGGGGGGAATGAGCAGTTCTTC
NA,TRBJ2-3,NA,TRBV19,CASSIVRSGDTQYF,TGTGCCAGTAGTATAGTAAGGTCGGGAGATACGCAGTATTTT
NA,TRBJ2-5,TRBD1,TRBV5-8,CASSQGQGARETQYF,TGTGCCAGCAGCCAGGGACAGGGGGCGCGTGAGACCCAGTACTTC
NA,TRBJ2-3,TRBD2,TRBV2,CASTPRGGGDTDTQYF,TGTGCCAGCACCCCCCGCGGCGGGGGGGACACAGATACGCAGTATTTT
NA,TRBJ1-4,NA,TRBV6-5,CASTMGQREKLFF,TGTGCCAGCACAATGGGTCAGCGGGAAAAACTGTTTTTT
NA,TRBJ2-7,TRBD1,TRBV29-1,CSAALQGARDEQYF,TGCAGCGCAGCACTACAGGGGGCGCGGGACGAGCAGTACTTC
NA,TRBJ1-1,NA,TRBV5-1,CASSLVGAANTEAFF,TGCGCCAGCAGCTTGGTGGGGGCCGCGAACACTGAAGCTTTCTTT
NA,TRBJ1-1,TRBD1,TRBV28,CASTPLGGGTVF,TGTGCCAGCACCCCATTGGGTGGTGGGACAGTTTTT
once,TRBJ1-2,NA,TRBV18,CASSHRRGCGYTF,TGTGCCAGCTCTCATCGTAGGGGTTGTGGCTACACCTTC
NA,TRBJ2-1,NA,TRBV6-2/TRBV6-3,CASSYGLQAPNEQFF,TGTGCCAGCAGTTACGGCTTGCAGGCTCCCAATGAGCAGTTCTTC
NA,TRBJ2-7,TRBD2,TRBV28,CASSSTSGRYEQYF,TGTGCCAGCAGTTCGACTAGCGGGAGATACGAGCAGTACTTC
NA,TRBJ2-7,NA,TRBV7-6,CASSPDSRGKGEQYF,TGTGCCAGCAGCCCGGACAGCCGAGGTAAAGGCGAGCAGTACTTC
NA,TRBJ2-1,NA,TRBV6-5,CASSYFITSSYNEQFF,TGTGCCAGCAGTTACTTTATCACGAGCTCCTACAATGAGCAGTTCTTC
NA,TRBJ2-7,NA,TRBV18,CASSPSGFQYEQYF,TGTGCCAGCTCACCGTCGGGGTTTCAGTACGAGCAGTACTTC
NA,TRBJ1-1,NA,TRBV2,CASKKATGFNTEAFF,TGTGCCAGCAAAAAAGCGACGGGATTTAACACTGAAGCTTTCTTT
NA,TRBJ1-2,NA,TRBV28,CASSLTVYGYTF,TGTGCCAGCAGTTTGACAGTTTATGGCTACACCTTC
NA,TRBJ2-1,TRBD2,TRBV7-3,CALTPSGREPFNEQFF,TGTGCATTAACTCCCTCGGGGCGGGAGCCTTTCAATGAGCAGTTCTTC
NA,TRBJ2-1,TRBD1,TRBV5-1,CASSIRRRTGSYNEQFF,TGCGCCAGCAGCATCCGCCGAAGGACAGGGTCTTACAATGAGCAGTTCTTC
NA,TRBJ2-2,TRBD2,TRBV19,CASSLLAGGTGELFF,TGTGCCAGTAGTCTCCTAGCGGGCGGCACCGGGGAGCTGTTTTTT
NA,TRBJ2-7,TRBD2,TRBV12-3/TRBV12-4,CASSRTSSYEQYF,TGTGCCAGCAGTCGGACTAGCAGTTACGAGCAGTACTTC
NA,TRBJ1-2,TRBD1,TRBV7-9,CASSFQGAGYTF,TGTGCCAGCAGCTTTCAGGGGGCTGGCTACACCTTC
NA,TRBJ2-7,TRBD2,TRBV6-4,CASSGPAGCYEQYF,TGTGCCAGCAGTGGTCCAGCGGGGTGCTACGAGCAGTACTTC
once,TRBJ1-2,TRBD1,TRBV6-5,CASSYFGTDYGYTF,TGTGCCAGCAGTTACTTTGGGACAGACTATGGCTACACCTTC